A single sample gave rise to the 11 T cell receptor beta chains below, sequenced in a study of shared clonotypes between healthy human individuals. Method: immunoSEQ multiplex PCR; TCRdb's copy keeps in-frame clones and lacks some. The repertoire holds 2 million to 2.5 million clones, with roughly 95% as singletons. Sequences were obtained from naive CD4+ T cells sorted from blood. Subset described: CD45RA+ positively selected. The source of these receptors is a man younger than 30 in good health.

On this clone itself: This specimen includes other DNA sequences encoding the same CDR3. The rearrangement joins TRBV5-1 to TRBJ2-1; 11 nucleotides align to TRBD2. Per the germline V gene, CDR1 is SGHRS and CDR2 is YFSETQ. The J segment lost 4 bases and the V segment lost 3 bases, leaving 3 bases of the junction unmatched. The CDR3 runs to 15 residues. DNA of the CDR3: TGCGCCAGCAGCTCTAGCGGGGGGACTTACAATGAGCAGTTCTTC. It specifies CASSSSGGTYNEQFF.

V is TRBV2 and J is TRBJ1-1, with D hard to call. V gave up 7 bases and J gave up 4 bases, with 16 bases separating them. This CDR3 contains 14 residues. CDR1 is SNHLY and CDR2 is FYNNEI in the germline V gene. The CDR3 spells CASTVILGVTEAFF. CDR3 in DNA: TGTGCCAGCACCGTCATACTAGGAGTCACTGAAGCTTTCTTT.

This chain links TRBV5-1 with TRBJ1-6; D possibly corresponds to TRBD1 (5 bases). CDR1 SGHRS and CDR2 YFSETQ come from the germline V gene. The V and J ends lost 4 bases and 6 bases respectively, with 11 bases between them. This CDR3 contains 14 residues. As DNA, the CDR3 is TGCGCCAGCAGCCCAGGGTTAGCTAATTCACCCCTCCACTTT. This sequence encodes CASSPGLANSPLHF.

J is TRBJ2-4 and V is TRBV4-1; TRBD1 matches 7 bases. J was trimmed by 0 bases and V by 0 bases; bases with no gene match: 14. CDR3 size: 20 residues. Germline CDR1 MGHRA, CDR2 YSYEKL. CDR3 sequence reads: CASSQDTLVGTEKAKNIQYF. The CDR3, as DNA: TGCGCCAGCAGCCAAGATACATTAGTTGGGACAGAAAAAGCCAAAAACATTCAGTACTTC.

The chain carries TRBV5-4 and TRBJ2-7, with 10 bases that match TRBD1. This CDR3 region has 15 residues. Germline V gene lookup returns CDR1 SGHNT and CDR2 YYREEE (reference sequence). J was trimmed by 6 bases and V by 4 bases; bases with no gene match: 10. In nucleotides, the CDR3 is TGTGCCAGCAGCCTTTCCGGGACAGGGGTAGCCGAGCAGTACTTC. Encoded protein: CASSLSGTGVAEQYF.

This clone has just one count. This chain links TRBV6-5 with TRBJ2-1; the D gene could be TRBD1 or TRBD2 (6 bases each). V was cut by 0 bases and J by 4 bases, with 10 bases left in between. The CDR3 contains 15 residues. Germline loops: CDR1 MNHEY, CDR2 SVGAGI. This chain's CDR3 is CASSYSGGRYNEQFF. The CDR3 DNA follows: TGTGCCAGCAGTTACTCTGGGGGGCGATACAATGAGCAGTTCTTC.

This clone has only one observation. The J gene is TRBJ1-2, the V gene TRBV4-1, with 7 bases matching TRBD1. The CDR3 runs 15 residues. Germline V gives CDR1 MGHRA, CDR2 YSYEKL. V lost 1 base to trimming and J lost 4 bases; unmatched junction nucleotides: 6. The CDR3 coding sequence is TGCGCCAGCAGCCAAGCTGGAGGGGGCAGCTATGGCTACACCTTC. Translation: CASSQAGGGSYGYTF.

As regards this clone: This sample includes further DNA sequences coding for the same CDR3. The rearrangement links TRBV5-1 to TRBJ2-5, with 8 nucleotides matching TRBD1. The CDR3 totals 13 residues. Germline V gives CDR1 SGHRS, CDR2 YFSETQ. The V and J ends lost 4 bases and 5 bases, in that order; junction bases with no gene match: 4. The CDR3 loop reads CASSLNRGETQYF. The CDR3 coding sequence is TGCGCCAGCAGCCTGAACAGGGGGGAGACCCAGTACTTC. Supplemented by reference TRBV5-1 and TRBJ2-5, the full variable domain reads KAGVTQTPRYLIKTRGQQVTLSCSPISGHRSVSWYQQTPGQGLQFLFEYFSETQRNKGNFPGRFSGRQFSNSRSEMNVSTLELGDSALYLCASSLNRGETQYFGPGTRLLVL.

A note on this clone: Distinct nucleotide sequences in the sample also encode this CDR3. The gene calls are TRBV5-4 and TRBJ2-6; D gene ambiguous. The CDR3 sequence is 13 residues long. Germline V gives CDR1 SGHNT, CDR2 YYREEE (reference sequence). V was shortened by 4 bases and J by 1 base, with 3 bases between the two germline ends. CDR3 residues: CASSHSGANVLTF. The CDR3 nucleotides are TGTGCCAGCAGCCATTCTGGGGCCAACGTCCTGACTTTC.

The chain links TRBV7-2 to TRBJ2-1, with TRBD2 as a possible D gene (6 bases). V was pared by 0 bases and J by 7 bases, with 10 bases between. The CDR3 covers 14 residues. Germline CDR1 SGHTA, CDR2 FQGNSA. CDR3 region: CASSLAGGWNEQFF. The CDR3 DNA follows: TGTGCCAGCAGCTTAGCGGGAGGTTGGAATGAGCAGTTCTTC.

This chain links TRBV7-2 with TRBJ1-5, with D possibly matching TRBD1 (5 bases). CDR1 is SGHTA and CDR2 is FQGNSA in the germline V gene. The CDR3 sequence is 15 residues long. Trimming took off 5 bases at V and 6 bases at J, with 17 bases between the two ends. CDR3 protein: CASSQGPQGGQPQHF. CDR3 DNA: TGTGCCAGCAGCCAAGGGCCCCAGGGAGGTCAGCCCCAGCATTTT.